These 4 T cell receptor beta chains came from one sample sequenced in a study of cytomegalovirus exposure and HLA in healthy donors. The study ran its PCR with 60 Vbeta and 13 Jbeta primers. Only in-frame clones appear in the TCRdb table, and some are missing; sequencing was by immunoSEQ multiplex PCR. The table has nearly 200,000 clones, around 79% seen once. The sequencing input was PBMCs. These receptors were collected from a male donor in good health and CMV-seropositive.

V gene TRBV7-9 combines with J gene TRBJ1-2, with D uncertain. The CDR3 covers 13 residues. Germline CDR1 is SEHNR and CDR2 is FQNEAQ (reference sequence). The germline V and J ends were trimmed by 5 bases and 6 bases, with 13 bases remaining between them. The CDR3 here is CASSLGGMNGYTF. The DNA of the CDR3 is TGTGCCAGCAGCCTAGGAGGGATGAATGGCTACACCTTC.

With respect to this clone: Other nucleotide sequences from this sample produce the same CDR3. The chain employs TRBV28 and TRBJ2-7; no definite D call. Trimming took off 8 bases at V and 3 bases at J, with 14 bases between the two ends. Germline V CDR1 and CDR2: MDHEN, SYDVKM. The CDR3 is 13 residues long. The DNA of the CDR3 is TGTGCCAGCTCATTAACGCAACTCTACGAGCAGTACTTC. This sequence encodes CASSLTQLYEQYF.

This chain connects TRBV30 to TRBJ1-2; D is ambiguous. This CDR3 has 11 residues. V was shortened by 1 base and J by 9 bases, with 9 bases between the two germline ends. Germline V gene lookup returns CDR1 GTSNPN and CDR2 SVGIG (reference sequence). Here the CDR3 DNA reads TGTGCCTGGAGTGGCCGTGGGCGCTACACCTTC. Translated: CAWSGRGRYTF. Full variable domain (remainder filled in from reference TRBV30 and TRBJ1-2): SQTIHQWPATLVQPVGSPLSLECTVEGTSNPNLYWYRQAAGRGLQLLFYSVGIGQISSEVPQNLSASRPQDRQFILSSKKLLLSDSGFYLCAWSGRGRYTFGSGTRLTVV.

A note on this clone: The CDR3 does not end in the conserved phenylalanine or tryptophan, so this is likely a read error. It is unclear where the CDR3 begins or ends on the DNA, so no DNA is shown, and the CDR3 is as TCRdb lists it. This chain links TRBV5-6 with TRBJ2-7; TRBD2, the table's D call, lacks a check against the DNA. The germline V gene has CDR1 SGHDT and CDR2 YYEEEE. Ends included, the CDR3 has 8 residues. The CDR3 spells CASSLLVI.